This T cell receptor beta chain was sequenced for a study of control samples from healthy donors and cancer patients. TCRdb's copy holds only in-frame clones and misses some; the assay was immunoSEQ multiplex PCR. The table includes about 86,000 clones, around 94% detected once. The junction had 9 bases not matched to a gene; V was cut back by 5 bases and J by 5 bases. This CDR3 has 16 amino acids. Germline V gene lookup returns CDR1 WSHSY and CDR2 SAAADI. Material: blood. This TCR derives from a woman between 18 and 29 years old in good health. This chain links TRBV10-2 with TRBJ2-3; 11 positions agree with TRBD2. The CDR3 loop is CASSILAGGREDTQYF. In nucleotides, the CDR3 is TGCGCCAGCAGTATCCTAGCGGGGGGTCGTGAAGATACGCAGTATTTT.